This is a list of T cell receptor beta chains from one sample in a study of cytomegalovirus exposure and HLA in healthy donors. The protocol was immunoSEQ multiplex PCR, while the TCRdb copy is restricted to in-frame clones and leaves out a portion. Of roughly 220,000 clones in the sample, about 74% were seen once. The sequencing input was PBMCs. The source is a woman younger than 45 in good health and CMV-seronegative. Each CDR3 is given with its conserved first and last residue. The D gene is left open where the match is weak. Clone size, where shown, is once, few, many, or a class for clones that have expanded.

V,J,size,D,DNA,CDR3
TRBV11-3,TRBJ2-1,NA,NA,TGTGCCAGCAGCTTAGATAATGCAGGTTACAATGAGCAGTTCTTC,CASSLDNAGYNEQFF
TRBV5-1,TRBJ2-3,NA,NA,TGCGCCAGCAGCTTGCACGGACGGGGAGCCAGCGATACGCAGTATTTT,CASSLHGRGASDTQYF
TRBV6-6,TRBJ2-3,NA,NA,TGTGCCAGCAGTTACTCTCCTTATTTAGATACGCAGTATTTT,CASSYSPYLDTQYF
TRBV4-2,TRBJ2-1,few,TRBD2,TGTGCCAGCAGCCCGATGGGACTAGCGGGAGGTCCTGAGCAGTTCTTC,CASSPMGLAGGPEQFF
TRBV5-1,TRBJ1-1,NA,TRBD1,TGCGCCAGTTTTGTGGGACAGGGCACTGAAGCTTTCTTT,CASFVGQGTEAFF
TRBV29-1,TRBJ1-1,NA,TRBD1,TGCAGCATCGGGACAGCTTTGAACACTGAAGCTTTCTTT,CSIGTALNTEAFF
TRBV5-4,TRBJ1-2,NA,TRBD1,TGTGCCAGCAGCTCTACCGGGACAGCCTATGGCTACACCTTC,CASSSTGTAYGYTF
TRBV5-4,TRBJ2-6,NA,NA,TGTGCCAGCAGCTTGGTTATATGGGCATCTGGGGCCAACGTCCTGACTTTC,CASSLVIWASGANVLTF
TRBV6-1,TRBJ2-1,few,NA,TGTGCCAGCAGTGCTAGAGCGGACAATGAGCAGTTCTTC,CASSARADNEQFF
TRBV19,TRBJ1-2,NA,NA,TGTGCCAGTAGTATCCTCAGCGGAATCTATGGCTACACCTTC,CASSILSGIYGYTF
TRBV5-1,TRBJ1-1,NA,TRBD1,TGCGCCAGCAACCAGGGACAGCCGAACACTGAAGCTTTCTTT,CASNQGQPNTEAFF
TRBV11-2,TRBJ2-3,NA,NA,TGTGCCAGCAGCTCTGGGGGCTCAGATACGCAGTATTTT,CASSSGGSDTQYF
TRBV6-5,TRBJ1-2,NA,NA,TGTGCCAGCAGTTACTCTTCCTACGAGGGCTACACCTTC,CASSYSSYEGYTF
TRBV5-4,TRBJ1-1,NA,NA,TGTGCCAGCAGTTGGGAGGGGGTATGGACTGAAGCTTTCTTT,CASSWEGVWTEAFF
TRBV27,TRBJ1-1,NA,NA,TGTGCCAGCAAACCCGCGGGCGGAAAGTTGAACACTGAAGCTTTCTTT,CASKPAGGKLNTEAFF
TRBV5-4,TRBJ1-2,NA,NA,TGTGCCAGCAGCTTGTCGTCCAGTGGTTATGGCTACACCTTC,CASSLSSSGYGYTF
TRBV21-1,TRBJ2-7,once,NA,TGTGCCAGCAGCCCTCGAGGACTCCCGGGCACCTACGAGCAGTACTTC,CASSPRGLPGTYEQYF
TRBV6-5,TRBJ1-2,NA,NA,TGTGCCAGCAGTACCCGAACAGGGAAAGGAAGCTACACCTTC,CASSTRTGKGSYTF
TRBV19,TRBJ2-3,few,NA,TGTGCCAGTAGTTCTGCGGGGAACACAGATACGCAGTATTTT,CASSSAGNTDTQYF
TRBV5-1,TRBJ1-2,NA,NA,TGCGCCAGCAGCCCTGGACAGAGCTATGGCTACACCTTC,CASSPGQSYGYTF
TRBV19,TRBJ2-1,NA,NA,TGTGCCAGTAATACGCCGCCGGATGAGCAGTTCTTC,CASNTPPDEQFF
TRBV6-6,TRBJ2-7,NA,TRBD1,TGTGCCAGCAGTTTGGACAGGGGGAGGTACGAGCAGTACTTC,CASSLDRGRYEQYF
TRBV9,TRBJ1-3,NA,TRBD1,TGTGCCAGCAGGACCGGGACAGGGTTTGGTATAGCGGGAAACACCATATATTTT,CASRTGTGFGIAGNTIYF
TRBV18,TRBJ1-2,NA,NA,TGTGCCAGCTCACCACCACGCTTGCAGGGAGGACGAGGCTACACCTTC,CASSPPRLQGGRGYTF
TRBV6-5,TRBJ2-7,NA,TRBD2,TGTGCCAGCAGTTGGGGCGGGGGAGGGAACGAGCAGTACTTC,CASSWGGGGNEQYF
TRBV29-1,TRBJ2-1,once,TRBD2,TGCAGCGTTGCCCTACTAGCGGGGGCCCCCTTGAATGAGCAGTTCTTC,CSVALLAGAPLNEQFF
TRBV4-1,TRBJ2-5,NA,NA,TGCGCCAGCAGCCGGCTCGGACTCAAAGAGACCCAGTACTTC,CASSRLGLKETQYF
TRBV18,TRBJ1-3,NA,NA,TGTGCCAGCTCATCTTCCGGGGGCTCTGGAAACACCATATATTTT,CASSSSGGSGNTIYF
TRBV2,TRBJ2-3,few,TRBD2,TGTGCCAGCACCAATTCGGGACTAGCGGGGAGTAAGCAGTATTTT,CASTNSGLAGSKQYF
TRBV6-5,TRBJ1-1,NA,NA,TGTGCCAGCAGTCATGACTCCCAGGGACAAGGAGCTTTCTTT,CASSHDSQGQGAFF
TRBV9,TRBJ1-2,NA,NA,TGTGCCAGCAGCGTGCGGGGAGGAGTCTATGGCTACACCTTC,CASSVRGGVYGYTF
TRBV6-5,TRBJ1-5,NA,NA,TGTGCCAGCAGGGCGGGCCGCCGGGGCAATCAGCCCCAGCATTTT,CASRAGRRGNQPQHF
TRBV2,TRBJ1-5,NA,TRBD1,TGTGCCAGCAGGGGGACAGGGGTTGGACAGCCCCAGCATTTT,CASRGTGVGQPQHF
TRBV29-1,TRBJ1-1,NA,NA,TGCAGCGTCCTAGCTTTGAACACTGAAGCTTTCTTT,CSVLALNTEAFF
TRBV9,TRBJ2-2,NA,TRBD2,TGTGCCAGCGCCCTCGGGGGGACGAACACCGGGGAGCTGTTTTTT,CASALGGTNTGELFF
TRBV11-3,TRBJ2-2,NA,NA,TGTGCCTGCCGGGATCCGGACACCGGGGAGCTGTTTTTT,CACRDPDTGELFF
TRBV15,TRBJ2-1,NA,NA,TGTGCCACCAGCAGAGAGGAAGGAGGAATTACCTACAATGAGCAGTTCTTC,CATSREEGGITYNEQFF
TRBV30,TRBJ2-2,NA,NA,TGTGCCTGGCTCCAAAAAGGGAGCGCCGGGGAGCTGTTTTTT,CAWLQKGSAGELFF
TRBV7-9,TRBJ2-7,NA,TRBD2,TGTGCCAGCAGCTTAGGTGCGCGGGGGGTGACCTACGAGCAGTACTTC,CASSLGARGVTYEQYF
TRBV6-6,TRBJ1-5,NA,NA,TGTGCAAGAAGTTATTCGAGGAAGGATCAACATTTT,CARSYSRKDQHF
TRBV7-9,TRBJ1-2,NA,NA,TGTGCCAGCAGCTTTGGACTCTTCTATGGCTACACCTTC,CASSFGLFYGYTF
TRBV30,TRBJ1-1,few,NA,TGTGCCTTGAGTCGGGGGAACACTGAGGCTTTCTTT,CALSRGNTEAFF
TRBV13,TRBJ1-2,NA,TRBD1,TGTGCCAGCAGCCCGGGCCGACAGGGGCGTAGATTCCACACCTTC,CASSPGRQGRRFHTF
TRBV4-2,TRBJ2-7,NA,NA,TGTGCCAGCAGCCAAGATTGGACTGAGATTTCCTACGAGCAGTACTTC,CASSQDWTEISYEQYF
TRBV5-1,TRBJ2-2,NA,TRBD1,TGCGCCAGCAGCGCGACAGGGGTGGGGTCCGGGGAGCTGTTTTTT,CASSATGVGSGELFF
TRBV19,TRBJ1-1,few,TRBD1,TGTGCCAGTAGTTACAGGGGGAACACTGAAGCTTTCTTT,CASSYRGNTEAFF
TRBV19,TRBJ1-1,once,TRBD1,TGTGCCAGTAGTGTACAGGGGAACACGGAAGCTTTCTTT,CASSVQGNTEAFF
TRBV7-2,TRBJ1-1,NA,NA,TGTGCCAGCAGCTTACGCGTCACTGAAGCTTTCTTT,CASSLRVTEAFF
TRBV7-8,TRBJ2-7,NA,TRBD1,TGTGCCAGCGTCCAGGGGGAGAGCTCCTACGAGCAGTACTTC,CASVQGESSYEQYF
TRBV7-9,TRBJ2-3,few,TRBD2,TGTGCCAGCAGCTTCGGGGGGGATGCAGATACGCAGTATTTT,CASSFGGDADTQYF
TRBV30,TRBJ1-1,NA,NA,TGTGCCTGGAGTGTAATCTCTGAAGCTTTCTTT,CAWSVISEAFF
TRBV7-9,TRBJ2-2,NA,TRBD1,TGTTCCAGCAGCCTATGGGGACAGGGAAACACCGGGGAGCTGTTTTTT,CSSSLWGQGNTGELFF
TRBV7-2,TRBJ2-5,NA,TRBD2,TGTGCCAGCAGCGTGGGACTAGCGAGAGAGACCCAGTACTTC,CASSVGLARETQYF
TRBV15,TRBJ2-1,NA,NA,TGTGCCACCAGCAGAGGGAGGGAGTCCTACAATGAGCAGTTCTTC,CATSRGRESYNEQFF
TRBV12-5,TRBJ1-5,few,NA,TGTGCTAGTGGTTTAAAACTTGGGACAAATCAGCCCCAGCATTTT,CASGLKLGTNQPQHF
TRBV7-9,TRBJ2-5,NA,NA,TGTTCCAGCAGCCGGGGTGTTTATAGCGTCCAAGAGACCCAGTACTTC,CSSSRGVYSVQETQYF
TRBV10-3,TRBJ1-1,NA,TRBD1,TGTGCCATCAGGACAGGGCGTACTGAAGCTTTCTTT,CAIRTGRTEAFF
TRBV29-1,TRBJ2-1,NA,TRBD2,TGCAGCGTTGTGCTTTATCAGGGCGGGGGGTCACTTTACAATGAGCAGTTCTTC,CSVVLYQGGGSLYNEQFF
TRBV29-1,TRBJ1-2,NA,TRBD1,TGCAGCGTTGCTGACAGGGATGGCTACACCTTC,CSVADRDGYTF
TRBV4-2,TRBJ2-7,NA,NA,TGTGCCAGCAGCCAAGCAGGGCTGTCCTACGAGCAGTACTTC,CASSQAGLSYEQYF